These 13 T cell receptor beta chains share one sample of origin, sequenced in a study of T-cell memory formation after mild COVID-19 (dated by TCRdb to the early 2020s). The library was made by 5' RACE. Sequencer: Illumina NovaSeq 6000. TCRdb passed the public sequencing reads through fastp at Q25 and MiXCR, retaining productive beta sequences. Each entry is one CDR3 protein sequence, shown with its most common DNA and genes. Within this sample are about 150,000 distinct CDR3 sequences, with 20% to 25% of them counted one time only. Of the sample, approximately 25% is held by the ten largest clones. Sequencing was performed on PBMCs or a T cell subset sorted from them (not recorded which). The receptors here all came from an adult woman who had mild COVID-19 (a few samples of this study predate the infection). The sample titles of this study are shuffled in the database, so cell type and time point are left out; the donor was told from shared clones.

The genes are TRBV7-2 and TRBJ2-4; perhaps TRBD1 as D (6 bases). Germline V lookup: CDR1 SGHTA, CDR2 FQGNSA. V lost 5 bases, J lost 12 bases, and 14 bases lay in between. The CDR3 extends over 12 amino acids. DNA for the CDR3: TGTGCCAGCAGCCCCGGACAGCAAGCTCAGTACTTC. This sequence encodes CASSPGQQAQYF.

This sequence joins TRBV7-9 and TRBJ1-1; D unclear. The V gene's germline CDR1 is SEHNR and CDR2 FQNEAQ (reference sequence). The length of the CDR3 is 14 residues. The V and J ends lost 3 bases and 4 bases respectively, with 12 bases between them. The CDR3 DNA reads TGTGCCAGCAGCTTGCTTGCAGTCGGCACTGAAGCTTTCTTT. Protein product: CASSLLAVGTEAFF.

This chain uses TRBV6-2 or TRBV6-3 with TRBJ2-1; a possible D gene is TRBD2 (6 bases). This CDR3 spans 14 amino acids. V was shortened by 5 bases and J by 8 bases, with 16 bases between the two germline ends. CDR1 MNHEY and CDR2 SVGEGT come from the germline V gene. The CDR3 coding sequence is TGTGCCAGCAGTGCAACTAGCTTGGTAGATGAGCAGTTCTTC. It codes for CASSATSLVDEQFF.

This clonotype was observed many times. The chain links TRBV5-1 to TRBJ1-1, with 8 positions matching TRBD1. The germline gives CDR1 SGHRS, CDR2 YFSETQ. This CDR3 spans 13 amino acids. Trimming at V came to 5 bases and at J to 7 bases, leaving 7 bases not matched to a gene. CDR3 loop: CASSLIGQGEAFF. CDR3 in DNA: TGCGCCAGCAGTCTTATCGGACAGGGTGAAGCTTTCTTT.

The J gene is TRBJ2-1, the V gene TRBV5-1; 11 bases agree with TRBD2. After removal of 3 bases from V and 7 bases from J, the junction contained 12 bases not matched to a gene. Germline CDR1 SGHRS, CDR2 YFSETQ. The CDR3 sequence is 17 residues long. The CDR3 reads CASSWSPIAGGVNEQFF. CDR3 sequence (DNA): TGCGCCAGCAGCTGGAGCCCCATAGCGGGAGGGGTGAATGAGCAGTTCTTC.

The chain employs TRBV21-1 and TRBJ2-1. TRBV21-1 is a pseudogene locus. The CDR3 totals 13 residues. This chain's CDR3 is CASSKRVYNEQFF. CDR3 nucleotides: TGTGCCAGCAGCAAAAGGGTCTACAATGAGCAGTTCTTC.

This rearrangement joins TRBV20-1 to TRBJ2-7; D not resolved. CDR3 length: 13 residues. V lost 2 bases and J 3 bases, leaving 11 bases between the germline ends. Germline V gene sequence: CDR1 DFQATT, CDR2 SNEGSKA (reference sequence). The CDR3 reads CSARPRASYEQYF. The CDR3 region has the DNA TGCAGTGCTAGACCCCGGGCGAGCTACGAGCAGTACTTC.

Only a few counts were recorded for this clonotype. This rearrangement joins TRBV4-2 to TRBJ2-7, with D maybe TRBD2 (7 bases). Per germline, CDR1 LGHNA and CDR2 YNFKEQ. V lost 10 bases, J lost 4 bases, and 23 bases lay in between. CDR3 size: 15 residues. As DNA, the CDR3 is TGTGCCACCCGCCCGGGGGGCGCAAGGAAATACGAGCAGTACTTC. Amino acids: CATRPGGARKYEQYF.

CDR3 residues: CASSFRHLSGANVLTF. DNA of the CDR3: TGTGCCAGCAGTTTTAGGCACCTCTCTGGGGCCAACGTCCTGACTTTC. The chain combines TRBV28 with TRBJ2-6; D is unclear. The CDR3 length is 16 residues. Trimming shortened V by 3 bases and J by 0 bases, and 9 bases separated the two germline ends. CDR1 is MDHEN, CDR2 SYDVKM, per germline.

A few counts support this clonotype. V gene TRBV11-2 combines with J gene TRBJ2-1; 7 positions agree with TRBD1. Germline CDR1 is SGHAT and CDR2 is FQNNGV. This CDR3 is built from 19 residues. V dropped 2 bases and J dropped 0; count of bases not matched to a gene: 13. Here the CDR3 DNA reads TGTGCCAGCAGCTTAACGGCTGTTCGACAGGGCATCTCCTACAATGAGCAGTTCTTC. This gives the protein CASSLTAVRQGISYNEQFF.

The chain joins TRBV4-2 to TRBJ2-7, with 8 bases matching TRBD1. Per germline, CDR1 LGHNA and CDR2 YNFKEQ. The junction had 8 bases not matched to a gene; V was cut back by 5 bases and J by 2 bases. The CDR3 sequence is 15 residues long. Written as DNA, the CDR3 is TGTGCCAGCAGCGTAGGGACAGGTTTAACCTACGAGCAGTACTTC. Translation: CASSVGTGLTYEQYF.

This chain links TRBV5-6 with TRBJ1-2; D is perhaps TRBD1 (5 bases). This CDR3 has 16 amino acids. CDR1 and CDR2 (germline): SGHDT, YYEEEE. The V gene lost 1 base and the J gene lost 5 bases, with 18 bases spanning the gap. The CDR3 DNA is TGTGCCAGCAGCTTGTCGGGACCCCTGGTGGGGTATGGCTACACCTTC. This codes for CASSLSGPLVGYGYTF.

The chain couples TRBV14 to TRBJ1-2; possible D gene TRBD1, 5 bases. Trimming left V 1 base short and J 4 bases short, with 10 bases between. Germline CDR1 SGHDN, CDR2 FVKESK. The CDR3 runs 14 residues. Written as DNA, the CDR3 is TGTGCCAGCAGCCAAGGGGGCGGACTCTATGGCTACACCTTC. This gives the protein CASSQGGGLYGYTF.